The rows below give T cell receptor beta chains drawn from one sample of a study of T cell responses to AZD1222 COVID-19 vaccine. The repertoire was sequenced with immunoSEQ multiplex PCR; TCRdb's copy has only in-frame clones and lacks some. The table lists about 180,000 clones, over 90% of them singletons. The material was peripheral blood, obtained 28 days after the second AZD1222 dose. These receptors were obtained from an adult who received the AZD1222 COVID-19 vaccine. The CDR3 runs from the conserved cysteine through the conserved F or W. D genes are given only for firm matches. Where a row states a size, it is once, few, many or the class of an expanded clone; other rows omit it.

D: -; size: -; V: TRBV5-3; J: TRBJ1-6; CDR3: CARSLAPHAGADSPLHF; DNA: TGTGCCAGAAGCTTGGCCCCCCATGCGGGGGCGGATTCACCCCTCCACTTT
D: TRBD1; size: once; V: TRBV28; J: TRBJ1-6; CDR3: CASSGTGGTLLNSPLHF; DNA: TGTGCCAGCAGTGGGACAGGGGGAACCTTACTTAATTCACCCCTCCACTTT
D: TRBD1; size: -; V: TRBV7-6; J: TRBJ1-1; CDR3: CASSLSAGQGYATEAFF; DNA: TGTGCCAGCAGCTTATCCGCGGGACAGGGATATGCCACTGAAGCTTTCTTT
D: TRBD2; size: once; V: TRBV5-4; J: TRBJ2-5; CDR3: CASSLGQGGETQYF; DNA: TGTGCCAGCAGCTTAGGGCAGGGAGGGGAGACCCAGTACTTC
D: -; size: -; V: TRBV6-5; J: TRBJ2-7; CDR3: CASSQQAGPSYEQYF; DNA: TGTGCCAGCAGCCAACAGGCTGGGCCTTCCTACGAGCAGTACTTC
D: -; size: -; V: TRBV5-5; J: TRBJ2-7; CDR3: CASSQPGTAFF; DNA: TGTGCCAGCAGCCAACCCGGGACCGCTTTCTTC
D: TRBD1; size: -; V: TRBV5-8; J: TRBJ2-1; CDR3: CASSSGRTGSGDEQFF; DNA: TGTGCCAGCAGCTCGGGTCGGACAGGGAGCGGAGATGAGCAGTTCTTC
D: TRBD2; size: -; V: TRBV10-3; J: TRBJ2-5; CDR3: CAISGTTGAGEETQYF; DNA: TGTGCCATCAGTGGGACTACTGGAGCGGGAGAAGAGACCCAGTACTTC
D: TRBD2; size: few; V: TRBV28; J: TRBJ2-2; CDR3: CASNTWWGRDTGELFF; DNA: TGTGCCAGCAACACTTGGTGGGGGAGGGACACCGGGGAGCTGTTTTTT
D: -; size: -; V: TRBV9; J: TRBJ2-7; CDR3: CASSVAKESEQYF; DNA: TGTGCCAGCAGCGTAGCTAAGGAGAGCGAGCAGTACTTC
D: -; size: -; V: TRBV5-1; J: TRBJ1-1; CDR3: CASSFIGENTEAFF; DNA: TGCGCCAGCAGCTTCATCGGGGAGAACACTGAAGCTTTCTTT
D: -; size: -; V: TRBV6-5; J: TRBJ1-2; CDR3: CASSRDPKNYGYTF; DNA: TGTGCCAGCAGCCGGGACCCTAAAAACTATGGCTACACCTTC
D: -; size: -; V: TRBV5-6; J: TRBJ2-7; CDR3: CASSLLHYEQYF; DNA: TGTGCCAGCAGCTTGTTGCATTACGAGCAGTACTTC
D: TRBD2; size: -; V: TRBV27; J: TRBJ2-5; CDR3: CASRDPAGAQETQYF; DNA: TGTGCCAGCAGGGACCCAGCGGGGGCTCAAGAGACCCAGTACTTC
D: TRBD1; size: -; V: TRBV4-1; J: TRBJ1-4; CDR3: CASSPGQNHEKLFF; DNA: TGCGCCAGCAGCCCGGGACAGAACCATGAAAAACTGTTTTTT
D: -; size: -; V: TRBV18; J: TRBJ1-2; CDR3: CASSPRERDGYTF; DNA: TGTGCCAGCTCACCACGAGAGCGAGATGGCTACACCTTC
D: TRBD2; size: -; V: TRBV19; J: TRBJ2-3; CDR3: CASSLLSGGADTQYF; DNA: TGTGCCAGTAGTCTGCTGAGCGGGGGCGCAGATACGCAGTATTTT
D: -; size: -; V: TRBV28; J: TRBJ2-5; CDR3: CASSSSYPYQETQYF; DNA: TGTGCCAGCAGTTCCAGCTACCCCTACCAAGAGACCCAGTACTTC
D: TRBD1; size: once; V: TRBV5-1; J: TRBJ2-7; CDR3: CASSLLGGYDYEQYF; DNA: TGCGCCAGCAGCTTACTAGGGGGCTATGACTACGAGCAGTACTTC
D: -; size: -; V: TRBV11-1; J: TRBJ2-5; CDR3: CASSRDSTGTQYF; DNA: TGTGCCAGCAGCCGGGACTCCACTGGGACCCAGTACTTC
D: -; size: -; V: TRBV6-5; J: TRBJ2-6; CDR3: CASSSGFSGANVLTF; DNA: TGTGCCAGCAGTTCGGGGTTCTCTGGGGCCAACGTCCTGACTTTC
D: TRBD2; size: -; V: TRBV24-1; J: TRBJ2-3; CDR3: CATSEGLADTDTQYF; DNA: TGTGCCACCAGTGAGGGACTAGCGGACACAGATACGCAGTATTTT
D: -; size: -; V: TRBV3-1/TRBV3-2; J: TRBJ2-7; CDR3: CATGGESYEQYF; DNA: TGTGCCACGGGCGGGGAATCCTACGAGCAGTACTTC
D: -; size: -; V: TRBV7-3; J: TRBJ2-5; CDR3: CASSLSLSTSGETQYF; DNA: TGTGCCAGCAGCTTAAGCCTAAGTACTAGTGGGGAGACCCAGTACTTC
D: TRBD1; size: -; V: TRBV5-4; J: TRBJ2-7; CDR3: CASSQIGTGGQYF; DNA: TGTGCCAGCAGCCAAATCGGGACAGGTGGGCAGTACTTC
D: -; size: -; V: TRBV4-3; J: TRBJ2-2; CDR3: CASSQEIPPNTGELFF; DNA: TGCGCCAGCAGCCAAGAGATACCCCCGAACACCGGGGAGCTGTTTTTT
D: -; size: -; V: TRBV18; J: TRBJ2-7; CDR3: CASSPPGRVRIEQYF; DNA: TGTGCCAGCTCACCACCCGGCAGGGTCCGGATCGAGCAGTACTTC
D: TRBD1; size: -; V: TRBV7-9; J: TRBJ1-4; CDR3: CASSWGRGLNEKLFF; DNA: TGTGCCAGCAGCTGGGGCAGGGGGCTTAATGAAAAACTGTTTTTT
D: TRBD1; size: -; V: TRBV18; J: TRBJ1-1; CDR3: CASSPPGQGANTEAFF; DNA: TGTGCCAGCTCACCACCGGGGCAGGGGGCTAACACTGAAGCTTTCTTT
D: -; size: -; V: TRBV5-4; J: TRBJ1-2; CDR3: CASSLDSNYGYTF; DNA: TGTGCCAGCAGCCTGGACAGTAACTATGGCTACACCTTC
D: -; size: -; V: TRBV6-1; J: TRBJ1-2; CDR3: CASSEMVGGYGYTF; DNA: TGTGCCAGCAGTGAAATGGTAGGGGGCTATGGCTACACCTTC
D: TRBD1; size: once; V: TRBV6-5; J: TRBJ1-2; CDR3: CASSFTGGRGGYTF; DNA: TGTGCCAGCAGTTTTACAGGGGGCCGGGGAGGCTACACCTTC